This TCR beta chain was recovered during a study of CD4 T cells in relation to SARS-CoV-2 and coronaviruses. Trimming removed 4 bases at V and 3 bases at J, with 10 bases between. The CDR3 sequence is 14 residues long. In germline, CDR1 is KGHSH, CDR2 LQKENI. This clone is large by share. Antigen unknown. Unexposed donor CD4+ T cells date from about 2011-2018, before the COVID-19 pandemic. CD4+ T cells were isolated from the cells after 10 days of culture. Produced via immunoSEQ multiplex PCR; TCRdb's table is partial and in-frame only. Here the sample spans tens of thousands of clones, 75% being singletons.

The sequencing sample was made of CD4+ T cells from PBMCs, cultured in vitro. The V and J genes are TRBV18 and TRBJ2-1; D might be TRBD1 (6 bases). The receptor was derived from a human donor in good health. CDR3 bases: TGTGCCAGCTCACACGGACAGCACTACAATGAGCAGTTCTTC. Residues: CASSHGQHYNEQFF. Using reference TRBV18 and TRBJ2-1 for the parts outside the CDR3, the full variable domain is NAGVMQNPRHLVRRRGQEARLRCSPMKGHSHVYWYRQLPEEGLKFMVYLQKENIIDESGMPKERFSAEFPKEGPSILRIQQVVRGDSAAYFCASSHGQHYNEQFFGPGTRLTVL.